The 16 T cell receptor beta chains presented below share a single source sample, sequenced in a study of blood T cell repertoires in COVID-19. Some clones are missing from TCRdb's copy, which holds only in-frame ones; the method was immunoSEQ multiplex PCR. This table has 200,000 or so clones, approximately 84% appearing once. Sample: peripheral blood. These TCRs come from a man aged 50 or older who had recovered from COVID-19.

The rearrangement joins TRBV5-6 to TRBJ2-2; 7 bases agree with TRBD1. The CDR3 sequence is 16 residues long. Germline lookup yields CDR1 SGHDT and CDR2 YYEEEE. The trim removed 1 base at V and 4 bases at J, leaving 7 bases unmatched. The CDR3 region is CASSLLGQSTTGELFF. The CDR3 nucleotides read TGTGCCAGCAGCTTGTTGGGACAGTCTACCACCGGGGAGCTGTTTTTT.

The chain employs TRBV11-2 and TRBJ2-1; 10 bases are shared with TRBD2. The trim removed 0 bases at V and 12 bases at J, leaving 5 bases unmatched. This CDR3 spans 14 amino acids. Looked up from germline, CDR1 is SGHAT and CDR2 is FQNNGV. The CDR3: CASSLDSPSGRQFF. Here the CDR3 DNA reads TGTGCCAGCAGCTTAGATAGCCCTAGCGGGAGGCAGTTCTTC.

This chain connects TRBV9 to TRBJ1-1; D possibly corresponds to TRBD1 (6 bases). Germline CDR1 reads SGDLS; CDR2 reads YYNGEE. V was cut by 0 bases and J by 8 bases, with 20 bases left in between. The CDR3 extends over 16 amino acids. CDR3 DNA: TGTGCCAGCAGCGTAGATTACGGGGGGCGAATTGGAGAAGCTTTCTTT. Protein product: CASSVDYGGRIGEAFF.

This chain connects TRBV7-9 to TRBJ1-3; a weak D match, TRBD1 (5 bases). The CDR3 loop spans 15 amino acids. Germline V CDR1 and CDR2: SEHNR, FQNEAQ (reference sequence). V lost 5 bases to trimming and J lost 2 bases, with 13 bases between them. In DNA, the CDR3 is TGTGCCAGCAGCCCAAGACAGAACCCTGGAAACACCATATATTTT. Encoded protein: CASSPRQNPGNTIYF.

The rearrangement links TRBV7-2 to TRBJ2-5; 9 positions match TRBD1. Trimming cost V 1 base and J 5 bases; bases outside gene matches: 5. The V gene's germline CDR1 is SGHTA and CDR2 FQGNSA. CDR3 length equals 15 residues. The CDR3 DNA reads TGTGCCAGCAGCTTAGGGACAGGGGCTCGCGAGACCCAGTACTTC. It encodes CASSLGTGARETQYF.

CDR3 residues: CASSIAQNTGELFF. DNA of the CDR3: TGTGCCAGTAGTATAGCACAGAACACCGGGGAGCTGTTTTTT. J is TRBJ2-2 and V is TRBV19; D gene ambiguous. Germline V gives CDR1 LNHDA, CDR2 SQIVND (reference sequence). The germline V and J ends were trimmed by 1 base and 1 base, with 4 bases remaining between them. The CDR3 contains 14 residues.

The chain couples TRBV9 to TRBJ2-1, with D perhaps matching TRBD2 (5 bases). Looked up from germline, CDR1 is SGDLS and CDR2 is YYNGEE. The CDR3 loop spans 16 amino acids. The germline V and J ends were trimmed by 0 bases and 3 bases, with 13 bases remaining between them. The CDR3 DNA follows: TGTGCCAGCAGCGTAGTTGAGGGAGTCGGCTACAATGAGCAGTTCTTC. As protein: CASSVVEGVGYNEQFF.

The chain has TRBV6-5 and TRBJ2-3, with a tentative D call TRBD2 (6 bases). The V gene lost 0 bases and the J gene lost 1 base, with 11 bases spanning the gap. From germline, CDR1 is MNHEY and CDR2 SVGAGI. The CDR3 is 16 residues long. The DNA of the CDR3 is TGTGCCAGCAGTTACTCTTCGCGGGGCCGCACAGATACGCAGTATTTT. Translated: CASSYSSRGRTDTQYF.

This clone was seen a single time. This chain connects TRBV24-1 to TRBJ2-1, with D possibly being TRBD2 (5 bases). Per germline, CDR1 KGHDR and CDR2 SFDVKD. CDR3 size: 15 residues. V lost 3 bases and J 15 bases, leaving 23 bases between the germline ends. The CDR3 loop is CATSDRREKLGGPFF. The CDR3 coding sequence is TGTGCCACCAGTGATCGCAGAGAAAAATTAGGCGGGCCGTTCTTC.

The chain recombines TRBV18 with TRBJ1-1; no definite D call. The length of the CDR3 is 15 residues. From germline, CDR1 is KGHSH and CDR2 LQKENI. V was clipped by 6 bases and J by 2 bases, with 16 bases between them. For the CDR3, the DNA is TGTGCCAGCTCCCCCTCCCGAGCGGTAAACACTGAAGCTTTCTTT. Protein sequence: CASSPSRAVNTEAFF. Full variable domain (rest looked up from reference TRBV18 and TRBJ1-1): NAGVMQNPRHLVRRRGQEARLRCSPMKGHSHVYWYRQLPEEGLKFMVYLQKENIIDESGMPKERFSAEFPKEGPSILRIQQVVRGDSAAYFCASSPSRAVNTEAFFGQGTRLTVV.

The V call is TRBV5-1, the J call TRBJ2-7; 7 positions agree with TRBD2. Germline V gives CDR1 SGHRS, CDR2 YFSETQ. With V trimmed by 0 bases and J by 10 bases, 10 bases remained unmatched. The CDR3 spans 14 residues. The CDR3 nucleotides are TGCGCCAGCAGCTTGGAGGGCGGGAGAGGCGCTCAGTACTTC. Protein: CASSLEGGRGAQYF.

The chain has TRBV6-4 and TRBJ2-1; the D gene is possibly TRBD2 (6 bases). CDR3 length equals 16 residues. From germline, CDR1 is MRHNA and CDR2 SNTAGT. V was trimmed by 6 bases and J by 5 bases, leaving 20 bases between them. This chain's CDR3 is CASRTPGASENNEQFF. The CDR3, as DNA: TGTGCCAGCAGAACTCCTGGGGCTAGCGAAAACAATGAGCAGTTCTTC.

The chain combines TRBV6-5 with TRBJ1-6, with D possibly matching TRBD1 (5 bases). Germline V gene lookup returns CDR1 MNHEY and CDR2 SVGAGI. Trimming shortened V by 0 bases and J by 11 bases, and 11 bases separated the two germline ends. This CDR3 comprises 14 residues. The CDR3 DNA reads TGTGCCAGCAGTTACTCGATTGTAGGGGCACCCCTCCACTTT. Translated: CASSYSIVGAPLHF.

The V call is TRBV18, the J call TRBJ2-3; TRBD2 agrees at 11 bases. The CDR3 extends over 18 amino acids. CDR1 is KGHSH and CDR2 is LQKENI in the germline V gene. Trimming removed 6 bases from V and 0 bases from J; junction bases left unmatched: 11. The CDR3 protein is CASSLDIAGGPSTDTQYF. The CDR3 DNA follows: TGTGCCAGCTCGCTAGACATAGCGGGAGGGCCGAGCACAGATACGCAGTATTTT.

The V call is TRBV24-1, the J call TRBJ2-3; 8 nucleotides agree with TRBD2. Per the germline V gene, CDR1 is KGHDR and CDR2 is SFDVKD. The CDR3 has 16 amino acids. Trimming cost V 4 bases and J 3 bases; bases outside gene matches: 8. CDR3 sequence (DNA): TGTGCCACCAGTGACCGTGGACTAGCTGGGACAGATACGCAGTATTTT. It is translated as CATSDRGLAGTDTQYF.

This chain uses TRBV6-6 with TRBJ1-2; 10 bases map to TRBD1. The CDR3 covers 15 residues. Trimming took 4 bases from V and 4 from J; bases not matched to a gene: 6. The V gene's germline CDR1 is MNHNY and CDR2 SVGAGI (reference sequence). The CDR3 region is CASSSDRGRGYGYTF. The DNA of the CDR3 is TGTGCCAGCAGTTCCGACAGGGGGCGCGGCTATGGCTACACCTTC.